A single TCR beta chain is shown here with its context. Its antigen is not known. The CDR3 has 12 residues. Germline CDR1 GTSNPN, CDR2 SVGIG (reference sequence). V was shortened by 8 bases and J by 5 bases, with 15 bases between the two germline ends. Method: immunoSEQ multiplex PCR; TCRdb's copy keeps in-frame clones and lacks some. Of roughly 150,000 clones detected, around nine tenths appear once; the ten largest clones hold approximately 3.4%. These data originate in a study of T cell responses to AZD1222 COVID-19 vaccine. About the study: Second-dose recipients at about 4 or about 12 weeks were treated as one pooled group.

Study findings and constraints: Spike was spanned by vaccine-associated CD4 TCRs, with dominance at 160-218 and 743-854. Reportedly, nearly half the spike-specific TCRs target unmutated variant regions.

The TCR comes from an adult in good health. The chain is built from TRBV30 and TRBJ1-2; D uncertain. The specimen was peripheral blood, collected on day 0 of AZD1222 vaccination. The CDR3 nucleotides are TGTGCCGGAGGGCGGGCCCTATATGGCTACACCTTC. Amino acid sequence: CAGGRALYGYTF.